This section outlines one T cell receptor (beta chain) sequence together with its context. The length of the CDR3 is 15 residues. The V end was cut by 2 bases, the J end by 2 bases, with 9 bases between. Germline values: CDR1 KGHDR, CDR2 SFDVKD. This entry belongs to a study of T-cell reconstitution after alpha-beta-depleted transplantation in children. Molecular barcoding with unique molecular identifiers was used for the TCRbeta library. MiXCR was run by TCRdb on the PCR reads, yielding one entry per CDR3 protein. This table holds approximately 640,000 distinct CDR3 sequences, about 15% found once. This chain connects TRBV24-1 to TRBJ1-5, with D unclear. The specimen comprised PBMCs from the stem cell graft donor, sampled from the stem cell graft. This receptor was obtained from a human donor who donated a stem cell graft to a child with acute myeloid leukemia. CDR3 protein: CATSDSRFGNQPQHF. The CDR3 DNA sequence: TGTGCCACCAGTGATTCCAGATTTGGCAATCAGCCCCAGCATTTT.